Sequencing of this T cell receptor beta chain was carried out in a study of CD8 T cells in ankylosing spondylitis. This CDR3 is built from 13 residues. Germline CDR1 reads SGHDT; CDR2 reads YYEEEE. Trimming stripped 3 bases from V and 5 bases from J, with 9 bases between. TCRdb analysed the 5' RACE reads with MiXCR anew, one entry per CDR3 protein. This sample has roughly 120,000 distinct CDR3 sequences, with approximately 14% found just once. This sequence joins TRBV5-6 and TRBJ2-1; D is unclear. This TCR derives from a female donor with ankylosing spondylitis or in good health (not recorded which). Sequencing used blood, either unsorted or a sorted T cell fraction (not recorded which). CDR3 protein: CASSWTDNNEQFF. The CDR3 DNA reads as TGTGCCAGCAGCTGGACGGATAACAATGAGCAGTTCTTC. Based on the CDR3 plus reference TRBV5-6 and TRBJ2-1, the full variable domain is DAGVTQSPTHLIKTRGQQVTLRCSPKSGHDTVSWYQQALGQGPQFIFQYYEEEERQRGNFPDRFSGHQFPNYSSELNVNALLLGDSALYLCASSWTDNNEQFFGPGTRLTVL.